One sample yielded the 20 T cell receptor beta chains listed below, sequenced in a study of T cell responses to AZD1222 COVID-19 vaccine. The protocol was immunoSEQ multiplex PCR, while the TCRdb copy is restricted to in-frame clones and leaves out a portion. In the table there are about 18,000 clones, around nine tenths of which are singletons. The input for sequencing was peripheral blood, taken 28 days after the second AZD1222 dose. The receptors stem from an adult who received the AZD1222 COVID-19 vaccine.

The chain couples TRBV2 to TRBJ1-2; 7 bases map to TRBD1. The trim removed 5 bases at V and 3 bases at J, leaving 6 bases unmatched. Germline lookup yields CDR1 SNHLY and CDR2 FYNNEI. The CDR3 is made up of 14 amino acids. CDR3 amino acids: CASSKNRGDYGYTF. The CDR3 DNA is TGTGCCAGCAGTAAAAACAGGGGCGACTATGGCTACACCTTC.

The chain combines TRBV7-9 with TRBJ1-6, with D maybe TRBD1 (5 bases). This CDR3 has 14 residues. The germline CDR1 and CDR2 sequences are SEHNR and FQNEAQ (reference sequence). V was pared by 1 base and J by 8 bases, with 9 bases between. The CDR3 reads CASSLGGRDSPLHF. In nucleotides, the CDR3 is TGTGCCAGCAGCTTAGGGGGACGGGATTCACCCCTCCACTTT.

The CDR3 region is CASTPSGTRQNIQYF. CDR3 nucleotides: TGTGCCAGCACCCCGAGCGGGACTAGACAAAACATTCAGTACTTC. The chain uses TRBV9 and TRBJ2-4; 8 bases map to TRBD2. Germline trimming cut 6 bases from V and 5 bases from J; bases unmatched to any gene: 10. Germline V gene sequence: CDR1 SGDLS, CDR2 YYNGEE. This CDR3 is 15 amino acids long.

A few counts support this clone. The CDR3 sequence: CASSPTTDRGHTF. The CDR3 nucleotides are TGTGCCAGCAGCCCTACAACGGACAGGGGCCACACCTTC. This sequence joins TRBV14 and TRBJ1-2; 9 positions match TRBD1. Germline loops: CDR1 SGHDN, CDR2 FVKESK. The CDR3 loop spans 13 amino acids. V shed 4 bases and J 12 bases; nucleotides not matched to a gene: 9.

This chain uses TRBV3-1 (or the pseudogene TRBV3-2) with TRBJ2-3, with TRBD2 identical over 16 bases. Germline V gives CDR1 LGHDT, CDR2 YNNKEL (reference sequence). The CDR3 is made up of 15 amino acids. J lost 5 bases, V lost 6 bases, and 2 bases had no gene match. For the CDR3, the DNA is TGTGCCAGCAGGGGACTAGCGGGGGGGCGAGATACGCAGTATTTT. Translated, it gives CASRGLAGGRDTQYF.

The chain joins TRBV9 to TRBJ2-2, with a possible D match to TRBD2 (6 bases). CDR1 is SGDLS and CDR2 is YYNGEE in the germline V gene. The V end lost 6 bases, the J end lost 5 bases, and 11 bases lay between the germline ends. The CDR3 consists of 13 residues. The CDR3 bases are TGTGCCAGCAACGGGGAGGTTACCGGGGAGCTGTTTTTT. Translation: CASNGEVTGELFF.

The gene calls are TRBV5-1 and TRBJ2-1, with 11 bases that match TRBD2. The CDR3 is made up of 15 amino acids. With V trimmed by 0 bases and J by 4 bases, 0 bases remained unmatched. The germline gives CDR1 SGHRS, CDR2 YFSETQ. The CDR3 region is CASSLGLAGYNEQFF. The CDR3 DNA sequence: TGCGCCAGCAGCTTGGGACTAGCGGGATACAATGAGCAGTTCTTC.

This clone was found a few times. The CDR3 sequence: CASSPQRGRNTGELFF. The CDR3, as DNA: TGTGCCAGTAGCCCCCAGAGGGGCAGAAACACCGGGGAGCTGTTTTTT. The J gene is TRBJ2-2, the V gene TRBV19; D may match TRBD1 or TRBD2 (5 bases each). This CDR3 has 16 residues. V gave up 6 bases and J gave up 2 bases, with 16 bases separating them. CDR1 and CDR2 from the germline V gene are LNHDA and SQIVND (reference sequence).

The V and J genes are TRBV12-5 and TRBJ1-1; D is ambiguous. In germline, CDR1 is LGHNT, CDR2 FRNRAP. With 2 bases removed from V and 1 base from J, the gap between germline ends came to 11 bases. This CDR3 contains 15 residues. The CDR3, as DNA: TGTGCTAGTGGTTTGACGAAAGCCCAGAACACTGAAGCTTTCTTT. This gives the protein CASGLTKAQNTEAFF.

The genes are TRBV28 and TRBJ1-1; D perhaps matches TRBD1 (6 bases). Germline assignment: CDR1 MDHEN and CDR2 SYDVKM. This CDR3 has 13 amino acids. Between the trimmed V and J ends, which lost 6 bases and 5 bases, there was a span of 13 bases. As DNA, the CDR3 is TGTGCCAGCAGCTCGTGGAGGGGGACTGAAGCTTTCTTT. It yields the protein CASSSWRGTEAFF.

This chain connects TRBV6-4 to TRBJ1-1, with 10 nucleotides matching TRBD1. CDR3 length: 14 residues. V trimming: 4 bases; J trimming: 5 bases; junction bases outside the gene matches: 4. Germline-derived CDR1 and CDR2 are MRHNA and SNTAGT. The DNA of the CDR3 is TGTGCCAGCAGTGCGAGGACAGGGGGTACTGAAGCTTTCTTT. Protein: CASSARTGGTEAFF.

V usage is TRBV30 and J usage is TRBJ1-5, with D unresolved. Germline CDR1 is GTSNPN and CDR2 is SVGIG (reference sequence). CDR3 length: 13 amino acids. The V gene lost 0 bases and the J gene lost 4 bases, with 7 bases spanning the gap. CDR3 protein: CAWSVRGNQPQHF. The DNA for the CDR3 is TGTGCCTGGAGTGTACGAGGGAATCAGCCCCAGCATTTT.

The J gene is TRBJ2-3, the V gene TRBV9; a possible D gene is TRBD2 (5 bases). This CDR3 has 13 residues. The germline gives CDR1 SGDLS, CDR2 YYNGEE. V lost 1 base, J lost 5 bases, and 8 bases lay in between. The CDR3 DNA follows: TGTGCCAGCAGCGTAACCGGACTAGATACGCAGTATTTT. This codes for CASSVTGLDTQYF.

V usage is TRBV19 and J usage is TRBJ1-3; D remains ambiguous. Germline V gene lookup returns CDR1 LNHDA and CDR2 SQIVND (reference sequence). The V and J ends lost 8 bases and 0 bases respectively, with 26 bases between them. The CDR3 runs 19 residues. The CDR3 here is CASFAPGLKFSPSGNTIYF. CDR3 in DNA: TGTGCCAGTTTCGCCCCCGGCCTCAAATTCTCTCCCTCTGGAAACACCATATATTTT.

V gene TRBV7-5 combines with J gene TRBJ2-6; the table's D gene call, TRBD2, was not cross checked with the DNA. TRBV7-5 counts as a pseudogene. This CDR3 has 19 amino acids. CDR3 residues: CVRSLARERREAGANVLTF. The CDR3 DNA is TGTGTCAGAAGCTTAGCAAGGGAGAGGAGGGAGGCTGGGGCCAACGTCCTGACTTTC.

This chain links TRBV25-1 with TRBJ2-1; tentative D call: TRBD2 (6 bases). CDR3 length: 13 amino acids. The germline V gene has CDR1 MGHDK and CDR2 SYGVNS. Deletions cut 3 bases from V and 12 bases from J, with 15 bases between. The CDR3: CASSDPTSPRQFF. In DNA form, the CDR3 reads TGTGCCAGCAGTGACCCCACTAGCCCCCGGCAGTTCTTC. Using reference TRBV25-1 and TRBJ2-1 for the parts outside the CDR3, the full variable domain is EADIYQTPRYLVIGTGKKITLECSQTMGHDKMYWYQQDPGMELHLIHYSYGVNSTEKGDLSSESTVSRIRTEHFPLTLESARPSHTSQYLCASSDPTSPRQFFGPGTRLTVL.

The chain recombines TRBV5-1 with TRBJ1-1; no firm D call. V was cut by 0 bases and J by 3 bases, with 9 bases left in between. The CDR3 extends over 14 amino acids. Germline values: CDR1 SGHRS, CDR2 YFSETQ. The CDR3 is CASSLVGRYTEAFF. For the CDR3, the DNA is TGCGCCAGCAGCTTGGTCGGCAGATACACTGAAGCTTTCTTT. The full variable domain, its missing parts supplied by reference TRBV5-1 and TRBJ1-1, is KAGVTQTPRYLIKTRGQQVTLSCSPISGHRSVSWYQQTPGQGLQFLFEYFSETQRNKGNFPGRFSGRQFSNSRSEMNVSTLELGDSALYLCASSLVGRYTEAFFGQGTRLTVV.

The chain employs TRBV2 and TRBJ2-2; weak D call: TRBD2 (5 bases). CDR1 is SNHLY, CDR2 FYNNEI, per germline. The CDR3 is made up of 14 amino acids. Between the trimmed V and J ends, which lost 4 bases and 5 bases, there was a span of 11 bases. The CDR3 DNA reads as TGTGCCAGCAGTGGTGGGAGATGGACCGGGGAGCTGTTTTTT. Amino acids: CASSGGRWTGELFF.

The rearrangement joins TRBV18 to TRBJ2-7, with D perhaps TRBD2 (5 bases). Germline assignment: CDR1 KGHSH and CDR2 LQKENI. CDR3 length: 12 amino acids. Trimming took off 5 bases at V and 4 bases at J, with 9 bases between the two ends. CDR3 region: CASSSSGYEQYF. CDR3 bases: TGTGCCAGCTCATCCTCGGGGTACGAGCAGTACTTC.

The gene calls are TRBV28 and TRBJ1-5; D is perhaps TRBD1 (5 bases). The germline V gene encodes CDR1 MDHEN and CDR2 SYDVKM. The CDR3 runs to 14 residues. Trimming took 2 bases from V and 5 from J, leaving 10 bases between them. CDR3 in amino acids: CASSLTSGDQPQHF. CDR3 nucleotides: TGTGCCAGCAGTTTAACATCGGGGGATCAGCCCCAGCATTTT.